The subject of this entry is one T cell receptor (beta chain). The CDR3 length is 15 residues. Trimming took 1 base from V and 8 from J, leaving 17 bases between them. In germline, CDR1 is SGHTA, CDR2 FQGNSA. The entry originates in a study of blood T cell repertoires in COVID-19. Study details: Italy, Spain and the United States were the sources of the convalescent and acute COVID-19 samples. T cells, B-cell-depleted T cells, or PBMCs provided the cDNA or gDNA that served as material.

Original handling: For nucleated cells, counts were estimated from reference gene primer amplification. TCRdb's copy holds only in-frame clones and misses some; the assay was immunoSEQ multiplex PCR. The D gene and trimming were derived from the DNA, and the V and J assignments and clone size from that table. The sample carries a few hundred thousand clones, roughly 84% recorded once. Material: peripheral blood. The V gene is TRBV7-2, the J gene TRBJ1-1; the D gene is possibly TRBD1 (6 bases). This receptor was taken from a man aged 40-49 years who had recovered from COVID-19. The CDR3 DNA is TGTGCCAGCAGCTTAGAACTGATCAGGACAGAAGAAGCTTTCTTT. Protein product: CASSLELIRTEEAFF.